The subject of this entry is one T cell receptor beta chain. Its antigen remains unknown. One end of the junction is discordant with germline, which a read error may explain. Among the patients, aged 18 to 65, hyperthyroidism was newly diagnosed and had lasted under 2 months. Any patient presenting with uncontrolled infection, other autoimmune disease, pregnancy or lactation was left out. Orbital computed tomography, thyroid ultrasound, serum thyroxine and TRAb, and clinical symptoms together informed the diagnoses. Researchers amplified the TCR beta CDR3 regions from RNA transcripts. The study used the HTBI primer set for a first-round RT-PCR of the TCR CDR3. TCRdb redid the calling of the multiplex PCR reads with MiXCR, one entry per CDR3 protein. The top ten clones hold around 10% of a sample with some 400,000 distinct CDR3 sequences, about 14% of them seen once. The data belong to a study of T cells in Graves' hyperthyroidism and ophthalmopathy.

General study findings and limits: Most thyroid clonotypes with frequency above 0.001 were detected in blood.

What was sequenced was blood. The sequence was obtained from an older woman with Graves' hyperthyroidism.

Here the CDR3 reads CASSQLVGGREQYF. The CDR3 DNA is TGCGCCAGCAGCCAACTGGTGGGGGGCCGCGAGCAGTACTTC. V is TRBV2 and J is TRBJ2-7; D tentatively reads TRBD1 or TRBD2 (6 bases each). This CDR3 is 14 amino acids long. Germline V lookup: CDR1 SNHLY, CDR2 FYNNEI. The whole variable domain, remainder taken from reference TRBV2 and TRBJ2-7, is EPEVTQTPSHQVTQMGQEVILRCVPISNHLYFYWYRQILGQKVEFLVSFYNNEISEKSEIFDDQFSVERPDGSNFTLKIRSTKLEDSAMYFCASSQLVGGREQYFGPGTRLTVT.